The text below deals with one TCR beta chain. This specimen comes from a study of shared clonotypes between healthy human individuals. Whole-study context: CD4 naive and CD4 memory each took three plates per donor, while CD8 naive took two and CD8 memory one.

Naive-designated CD8 cells lacked CD45RO, were positively enriched for CCR7, and omitted terminally differentiated effector memory CD45RA+ cells. Produced via immunoSEQ multiplex PCR; TCRdb's table is partial and in-frame only. There are about 700,000 clones in the sample; around 90% occur only once, and 20% to 25% lies in the top ten. Deletions cut 0 bases from V and 6 bases from J, with 14 bases between. The CDR3 contains 15 residues. Germline V gene sequence: CDR1 SQVTM, CDR2 ANQGSEA. The sequence came from a man aged 25-45 years in good health. This chain connects TRBV29-1 to TRBJ2-2; TRBD2 is a possible D gene (6 bases). The sample comprised naive CD8+ T cells sorted from blood. Written as DNA, the CDR3 is TGCAGCGTTGAAGATCTTCCCGGCGGGGCCGGGGAGCTGTTTTTT. It codes for CSVEDLPGGAGELFF.